The 24 T cell receptor beta chains presented below share a single source sample, sequenced in a study of T cell responses to AZD1222 COVID-19 vaccine. Sequencing was performed with immunoSEQ multiplex PCR; in TCRdb, only in-frame clones are kept and a portion is missing. Counted here are about 60,000 clones, 86% occurring once; the ten biggest clones make up about 7%. The sample was peripheral blood, taken 28 days after the second AZD1222 dose. The receptors originated from an adult who received the AZD1222 COVID-19 vaccine.

In DNA, the CDR3 is TGTGCCAGTGGACGACAGGGTAGTACTGAAGCTTTCTTT. Translation: CASGRQGSTEAFF. The J gene is TRBJ1-1, the V gene TRBV28; TRBD1 matches 7 bases. Looked up from germline, CDR1 is MDHEN and CDR2 is SYDVKM. V was clipped by 9 bases and J by 5 bases; unmatched bases: 9. The CDR3 consists of 13 residues.

The J gene is TRBJ2-3, the V gene TRBV19; D is ambiguous. This CDR3 is 15 amino acids long. The germline V gene has CDR1 LNHDA and CDR2 SQIVND (reference sequence). The V and J ends lost 7 bases and 0 bases respectively, with 14 bases between them. The CDR3 loop is CASTPFAASTDTQYF. Written as DNA, the CDR3 is TGTGCCAGTACTCCCTTTGCAGCTAGCACAGATACGCAGTATTTT. The entire variable domain, with the rest obtained from reference TRBV19 and TRBJ2-3, is as follows: DGGITQSPKYLFRKEGQNVTLSCEQNLNHDAMYWYRQDPGQGLRLIYYSQIVNDFQKGDIAEGYSVSREKKESFPLTVTSAQKNPTAFYLCASTPFAASTDTQYFGPGTRLTVL.

The chain recombines TRBV7-3 with TRBJ2-3, with D hard to call. This CDR3 has 14 residues. The germline V and J ends were trimmed by 1 base and 7 bases, with 12 bases remaining between them. The germline CDR1 and CDR2 sequences are SGHTA and FQGTGA. CDR3 in amino acids: CASSLNLIDHTQYF. CDR3 nucleotides: TGTGCCAGCAGCTTAAATTTAATAGATCATACGCAGTATTTT. Full variable domain (outside the CDR3, taken from reference TRBV7-3 and TRBJ2-3): GAGVSQTPSNKVTEKGKYVELRCDPISGHTALYWYRQSLGQGPEFLIYFQGTGAADDSGLPNDRFFAVRPEGSVSTLKIQRTERGDSAVYLCASSLNLIDHTQYFGPGTRLTVL.

The CDR3 DNA reads as TGTGCCAGCAGCTTAACGGGGGCTAGCACAGATACGCAGTATTTT. It is translated as CASSLTGASTDTQYF. This chain uses TRBV7-3 with TRBJ2-3; a weak D match, TRBD1 (6 bases). V lost 0 bases and J 0 bases, leaving 7 bases between the germline ends. CDR3 length: 15 amino acids. Germline CDR1 is SGHTA and CDR2 is FQGTGA.

This clone is judged medium-sized. V is TRBV11-2 and J is TRBJ2-3, with TRBD2 matching over 9 bases. CDR1 is SGHAT and CDR2 is FQNNGV in the germline V gene. J gave up 2 bases and V 7 bases, and 7 bases lay outside the gene matches. The CDR3 loop spans 15 amino acids. CDR3 protein: CASTESGGITDTQYF. The CDR3 DNA reads TGTGCCAGCACCGAGAGCGGGGGGATCACAGATACGCAGTATTTT.

The V gene is TRBV5-5, the J gene TRBJ1-5, with D possibly being TRBD1 (5 bases). The CDR3 is 16 amino acids. Germline V CDR1 and CDR2: SGHKS, YYEKEE (reference sequence). Trimming took 4 bases from V and 3 from J, leaving 17 bases between them. Here the CDR3 DNA reads TGTGCCAGCAGCCCATCCCTTTCGGGGCACAATCAGCCCCAGCATTTT. Protein: CASSPSLSGHNQPQHF.

This clone was detected only once. The V gene is TRBV7-2, the J gene TRBJ1-5; maybe TRBD1 (6 bases). Trimming pared 4 bases from V and 6 bases from J, leaving 13 bases between. Germline CDR1 SGHTA, CDR2 FQGNSA. The CDR3 is 14 residues long. The CDR3 DNA reads TGTGCCAGCAGCTATTTGACAGGACGTCAGCCCCAGCATTTT. Translation: CASSYLTGRQPQHF.

This chain joins TRBV5-4 and TRBJ2-1; D not certain. This CDR3 has 12 residues. Germline CDR1 SGHNT, CDR2 YYREEE (reference sequence). Trimming took off 0 bases at V and 12 bases at J, with 10 bases between the two ends. In nucleotides, the CDR3 is TGTGCCAGCAGCTTGGACACGTATGGGCAGTTCTTC. It encodes CASSLDTYGQFF.

The rearrangement uses TRBV3-1 (or the pseudogene TRBV3-2) and TRBJ1-1; 7 nucleotides align to TRBD1. From germline, CDR1 is LGHDT and CDR2 YNNKEL (reference sequence). CDR3 length: 14 amino acids. V lost 6 bases, J lost 5 bases, and 9 bases stayed unmatched. In nucleotides, the CDR3 is TGTGCCAGCAGGCACCGGGACAGTGGGACTGAAGCTTTCTTT. Protein sequence: CASRHRDSGTEAFF.

Judged by abundance, this clone is medium-sized. A read error may account for a junction end that differs from germline. The rearrangement uses TRBV6-6 and TRBJ1-1, with 7 bases lining up with TRBD1. This CDR3 spans 14 amino acids. CDR1 is MNHNY, CDR2 SVGAGI, per germline (reference sequence). The CDR3 DNA is TGTGCCAGCAGCGCCCTACAGGGGAACCCTGAAGCTTTCTTT. This gives the protein CASSALQGNPEAFF.

The J gene is TRBJ1-4, the V gene TRBV5-1; 7 nucleotides align to TRBD1. V dropped 5 bases and J dropped 3; count of bases not matched to a gene: 7. CDR3 size: 15 residues. CDR1 is SGHRS, CDR2 YFSETQ, per germline. CDR3: CASRQTGTANEKLFF. CDR3 coding DNA: TGCGCCAGCAGGCAAACCGGGACAGCTAATGAAAAACTGTTTTTT.

The rearrangement uses TRBV11-3 and TRBJ1-1, with 8 bases lining up with TRBD1. Trimming removed 5 bases from V and 7 bases from J; junction bases left unmatched: 9. This CDR3 region has 14 residues. The germline gives CDR1 SGHNT, CDR2 YENEEA. CDR3: CASSRNQGAGEAFF. The CDR3 bases are TGTGCCAGCAGCCGCAACCAGGGGGCCGGTGAAGCTTTCTTT.

The chain links TRBV7-2 to TRBJ2-3, with D uncertain. Germline loops: CDR1 SGHTA, CDR2 FQGNSA. The CDR3 contains 13 residues. V was trimmed by 1 base and J by 10 bases, leaving 12 bases between them. CDR3 sequence reads: CASSLDKRSAQYF. The CDR3 bases are TGTGCCAGCAGCTTAGATAAGCGTTCAGCGCAGTATTTT.

V usage is TRBV3-1 (or the pseudogene TRBV3-2) and J usage is TRBJ2-4; 7 nucleotides match TRBD2. The CDR3 extends over 19 amino acids. CDR1 and CDR2 from the germline V gene are LGHDT and YNNKEL (reference sequence). The junction had 15 bases not matched to a gene; V was cut back by 0 bases and J by 4 bases. The CDR3 loop is CASSQDLGSGDAIKNIQYF. DNA of the CDR3: TGTGCCAGCAGCCAAGATCTGGGCAGCGGGGATGCGATTAAAAACATTCAGTACTTC.

V and J are TRBV28 and TRBJ1-5; D is perhaps TRBD1 (6 bases). V was shortened by 5 bases and J by 3 bases, with 32 bases between the two germline ends. The CDR3 has 21 amino acids. Germline lookup yields CDR1 MDHEN and CDR2 SYDVKM. The CDR3 sequence: CASSKFRTAVGRRINNQPQHF. Here the CDR3 DNA reads TGTGCCAGCAGTAAATTTCGGACAGCCGTGGGGCGCAGAATAAACAATCAGCCCCAGCATTTT.

The chain links TRBV5-1 to TRBJ1-2; 7 bases align to TRBD1. The length of the CDR3 is 15 residues. CDR1 and CDR2 (germline): SGHRS, YFSETQ. V lost 4 bases and J lost 4; bases outside the gene matches: 10. The CDR3 region has the DNA TGCGCCAGCAGCGCCTCCAGGGGGAGCAGCTATGGCTACACCTTC. Amino acids: CASSASRGSSYGYTF.

The V and J genes are TRBV6-5 and TRBJ2-1, with unresolved D. Germline values: CDR1 MNHEY, CDR2 SVGAGI. Trimming removed 0 bases from V and 4 bases from J, with 13 bases in between. This CDR3 contains 16 residues. Here the CDR3 reads CASSYSGTHGYNEQFF. The CDR3 DNA is TGTGCCAGCAGTTACTCCGGCACCCATGGGTACAATGAGCAGTTCTTC.

This rearrangement joins TRBV4-2 to TRBJ2-1; D might be TRBD2 (6 bases). Trimming pared 1 base from V and 0 bases from J, leaving 22 bases between. Germline loops: CDR1 LGHNA, CDR2 YNFKEQ. The CDR3 is 20 residues long. DNA for the CDR3: TGTGCCAGCAGCCAAGGGAGGGGCAGTCTACGGAGTAGCTCCTACAATGAGCAGTTCTTC. Protein product: CASSQGRGSLRSSSYNEQFF.

This chain connects TRBV2 to TRBJ1-3; 7 nucleotides match TRBD1. CDR3 length: 17 amino acids. Unmatched junction bases numbered 11, after V lost 6 bases and J lost 0 bases. Germline V gene lookup returns CDR1 SNHLY and CDR2 FYNNEI. The CDR3 DNA sequence: TGTGCCAGCAGAGAAACAGGGGCCGCAAGCTCTGGAAACACCATATATTTT. It is translated as CASRETGAASSGNTIYF. Full variable domain (missing parts from reference TRBV2 and TRBJ1-3): EPEVTQTPSHQVTQMGQEVILRCVPISNHLYFYWYRQILGQKVEFLVSFYNNEISEKSEIFDDQFSVERPDGSNFTLKIRSTKLEDSAMYFCASRETGAASSGNTIYFGEGSWLTVV.

The rearrangement links TRBV9 to TRBJ2-1; the D is unclear. CDR1 is SGDLS and CDR2 is YYNGEE in the germline V gene. Trimming pared 0 bases from V and 2 bases from J, leaving 9 bases between. This CDR3 contains 15 residues. CDR3 nucleotide sequence: TGTGCCAGCAGCGTAGGGATAGGTACCTACAATGAGCAGTTCTTC. Translation: CASSVGIGTYNEQFF.

The gene calls are TRBV5-1 and TRBJ1-4; TRBD1 is a possible D gene (5 bases). This CDR3 has 16 amino acids. V gave up 0 bases and J gave up 5 bases, with 14 bases separating them. Germline CDR1 reads SGHRS; CDR2 reads YFSETQ. In nucleotides, the CDR3 is TGCGCCAGCAGCTTGGATCCGGGACGTGGGAATGAAAAACTGTTTTTT. As protein: CASSLDPGRGNEKLFF.

The V gene is TRBV10-1, the J gene TRBJ1-2; 8 positions agree with TRBD1. Looked up from germline, CDR1 is WNHNN and CDR2 is SYGVQD (reference sequence). The CDR3 loop spans 19 amino acids. V dropped 6 bases and J dropped 0; count of bases not matched to a gene: 18. This CDR3 reads CASSPRSYNRGGPNYGYTF. The CDR3 nucleotides are TGCGCCAGCAGCCCTCGATCATACAACAGGGGGGGCCCTAACTATGGCTACACCTTC.

The chain uses TRBV19 and TRBJ1-1, with a weak D call TRBD1 (5 bases). Trimming stripped 5 bases from V and 4 bases from J, with 11 bases between. Germline-derived CDR1 and CDR2 are LNHDA and SQIVND (reference sequence). The CDR3 covers 13 residues. CDR3 sequence reads: CASSARVTTEAFF. The CDR3 DNA reads TGTGCCAGTAGTGCCAGGGTGACCACTGAAGCTTTCTTT. The complete variable domain, with remaining parts taken from reference TRBV19 and TRBJ1-1, reads DGGITQSPKYLFRKEGQNVTLSCEQNLNHDAMYWYRQDPGQGLRLIYYSQIVNDFQKGDIAEGYSVSREKKESFPLTVTSAQKNPTAFYLCASSARVTTEAFFGQGTRLTVV.

The chain combines TRBV5-4 with TRBJ1-3; possible D gene TRBD1, 5 bases. The CDR3 contains 15 residues. Germline V gene lookup returns CDR1 SGHNT and CDR2 YYREEE (reference sequence). Trimming removed 0 bases at V and 2 bases at J, with 9 bases between. CDR3 sequence reads: CASSLGQTTGNTIYF. CDR3 sequence (DNA): TGTGCCAGCAGCTTGGGACAGACAACTGGAAACACCATATATTTT.